The clone carrying this TCR beta chain was counted only a few times. Its target is unknown. Library preparation (for TCRbeta) was performed with unique molecular identifiers. MiXCR, run by TCRdb on the PCR reads, gives a single entry per CDR3 protein. This sample has over 200,000 distinct CDR3 sequences; roughly a sixth occur once, and the top ten carry around 45%. The sample is drawn from a study of T-cell reconstitution after alpha-beta-depleted transplantation in children. General study results and limits: The high TCRbeta diversity at day 60 in some patients came from surviving recipient T cells and thymic progenitors. It was newly produced T cells that mostly accounted for T-cell counts and diversity one year after transplant. Reportedly, roughly two months post-transplant, alpha-beta T cells arose from several hundred expanded graft clones.

The CDR3 extends over 14 amino acids. V dropped 4 bases and J dropped 3 bases, with 10 bases sitting between them. Germline V lookup: CDR1 SQVTM, CDR2 ANQGSEA. Here the sequenced sample was PBMCs, mostly from graft donor cells, taken 360 days after TCRalphabeta/CD19-depleted stem cell transplant. The chain couples TRBV29-1 to TRBJ2-6; TRBD2 might be the D (6 bases). This clonotype originated in a male patient between 2 and 15 years old who had a stem cell transplant for acute lymphoblastic leukemia, so the T cells may come from the graft donor. DNA for the CDR3: TGCAGCGTTGCGGGGGACGGTGGGGCCAACGTCCTGACTTTC. It specifies CSVAGDGGANVLTF.